A selection of T cell receptor beta chains follows, all from one sample in a study of response to subunit inactivated influenza vaccine. TCRdb used MiXCR to reprocess the RT-PCR reads, holding one entry per CDR3 protein. This table holds about 650,000 distinct CDR3 sequences, 14% found once. Source: PBMCs from blood, taken roughly 15 days before vaccination. The receptors originated from a man over 45 who received an inactivated influenza vaccine. CDR3s leave out the opening cysteine and the closing phenylalanine or tryptophan.

TRBV5-1,ASSLFSGAEETQY
TRBV5-1,ASSLQASGPHNEQF
TRBV11-3,ASSSSGGISEQF
TRBV11-2,ASRRIAGGPHNEQF
TRBV5-1,ASSLTGGLNTEAF
TRBV6-2/TRBV6-3,ASSKVIGGARSEQF
TRBV9,ASSVATGEKETQY
TRBV7-8,ASSLLDRGRRGNQPQH
TRBV5-1,ASSLAAPSYNEQF
TRBV4-3,ASSQIMGPRATEAF
TRBV12-3/TRBV12-4,ASSFTGGAINEQF
TRBV5-6,ASSLVEKYEQY
TRBV6-6,ASSVDRNYEQY
TRBV25-1,ASSELGGGDEQY
TRBV11-1,ASSLTPQGVPGYNEQF
TRBV7-9,ASSPIQGAGETQY
TRBV5-1,ASSIRDSYTGELF
TRBV20-1,SARDDTSYEQY
TRBV4-3,ASSQETVGVEAF
TRBV29-1,SVLASGHLAEAF
TRBV5-1,ASSPIRGSGKLYEQY
TRBV20-1,SARPVAGGSTDTQY
TRBV5-6,ASSLYTDNLYQETQY
TRBV4-3,ASSQVSGVWTEAF
TRBV5-1,ASSLGTEHIQY
TRBV6-6,ASSYAEGGLH
TRBV4-2,ASSQDPGREAF
TRBV6-2/TRBV6-3,ASNRDGSNQPQH